The clone carrying this TCR beta chain was observed a few times. Germline V gives CDR1 GTSNPN, CDR2 SVGIG (reference sequence). Trimming at V came to 5 bases and at J to 7 bases, leaving 9 bases not matched to a gene. The CDR3 sequence is 14 residues long. This entry is derived from a study of T cells in Graves' hyperthyroidism and ophthalmopathy. Using RNA transcripts as the source, TCR beta CDR3 regions were amplified. First-round RT-PCR of the TCR CDR3 relied on the HTBI primer set. TCRdb independently ran MiXCR on the multiplex PCR reads; one entry per CDR3 protein. The data show some 300,000 distinct CDR3 sequences, with about 19% seen just once and approximately 35% held by the top ten.

Input material: blood. The sequence was collected from a man between 50 and 59 years old with Graves' ophthalmopathy. The V call is TRBV30, the J call TRBJ1-5; 9 bases map to TRBD1. The CDR3 reads CAWAGNRGRQPQHF. CDR3 nucleotides: TGTGCCTGGGCGGGGAACAGGGGGCGGCAGCCCCAGCATTTT.